A selection of T cell receptor beta chains follows, all from one sample in a study of OX40 agonist ivuxolimab in advanced cancers. Generated by immunoSEQ multiplex PCR, the TCRdb table keeps only in-frame clones and is missing some. The sample includes more than 80,000 clones, about 89% of them seen just once. The specimen was CD4+ or CD8+ T cells sorted from blood, collected in a trial of the OX40 agonist ivuxolimab. The source is an adult with an advanced solid tumor such as melanoma, head and neck, liver or kidney cancer. CDR3s include the opening cysteine and the closing phenylalanine or tryptophan. D genes are given only for firm matches. A row's size may be missing; if present it is once, few, many or a size class.

v_gene,j_gene,d_gene,abundance,CDR3aa,CDR3nt
TRBV20-1,TRBJ1-1,NA,NA,CSASRDLEAFF,TGCAGTGCTAGCAGAGACCTAGAAGCTTTCTTT
TRBV27,TRBJ1-4,NA,NA,CASSLPGGSEKLFF,TGTGCCAGCAGTTTACCGGGGGGCAGTGAAAAACTGTTTTTT
TRBV27,TRBJ2-7,TRBD1,NA,CASSSGTGGDEQYF,TGTGCCAGCAGTTCCGGGACAGGGGGAGACGAGCAGTACTTC
TRBV5-6,TRBJ1-5,NA,NA,CASSLSGNQPQHF,TGTGCCAGCAGCTTGTCGGGCAATCAGCCCCAGCATTTT
TRBV7-3,TRBJ2-2,NA,NA,CASSVRPGTGELFF,TGTGCCAGCAGCGTTCGGCCGGGCACCGGGGAGCTGTTTTTT
TRBV7-9,TRBJ1-2,TRBD1,few,CASSPTGGAGGYTF,TGTGCCAGCAGCCCCACAGGGGGCGCAGGGGGCTACACCTTC
TRBV30,TRBJ1-2,TRBD1,NA,CAWSFAGGDYGYTF,TGTGCCTGGAGTTTCGCAGGGGGGGACTATGGCTACACCTTC
TRBV7-9,TRBJ2-1,NA,NA,CASSLTLSSYNEQFF,TGTGCCAGCAGCTTAACCCTCAGCTCCTACAATGAGCAGTTCTTC
TRBV10-3,TRBJ2-1,TRBD2,NA,CAISGASGTANEQFF,TGTGCCATCAGTGGGGCTAGCGGGACGGCGAATGAGCAGTTCTTC
TRBV20-1,TRBJ1-1,NA,NA,CSAIGQSEAFF,TGCAGTGCTATAGGACAGTCTGAAGCTTTCTTT
TRBV5-6,TRBJ2-3,NA,NA,CASRGWEMNTDTQYF,TGTGCCAGCAGGGGTTGGGAGATGAACACAGATACGCAGTATTTT
TRBV11-3,TRBJ1-1,TRBD1,NA,CASSLGLGQMEAFF,TGTGCCAGCAGCTTAGGGCTGGGACAGATGGAAGCTTTCTTT
TRBV5-6,TRBJ2-3,NA,NA,CASSLSLASDTDTQYF,TGTGCCAGCAGCTTGAGCCTCGCATCCGATACAGATACGCAGTATTTT
TRBV5-5,TRBJ1-1,NA,NA,CASSASRNTEAFF,TGTGCCAGCAGCGCTAGTAGGAACACTGAAGCTTTCTTT
TRBV10-3,TRBJ2-1,NA,NA,CAISNSRTLYNEQFF,TGTGCCATCAGTAACTCTAGGACCCTGTACAATGAGCAGTTCTTC
TRBV23-1,TRBJ2-5,NA,once,CASSQSNRVQETQYF,TGCGCCAGCAGTCAATCAAACAGGGTCCAAGAGACCCAGTACTTC
TRBV11-3,TRBJ2-7,TRBD1,once,CASGDRVNEQYF,TGTGCCAGCGGGGACAGGGTTAACGAGCAGTACTTC
TRBV5-1,TRBJ2-3,TRBD2,NA,CASSSTGTSGRATDTQYF,TGCGCCAGCAGCTCGACTGGGACTAGCGGGAGGGCTACAGATACGCAGTATTTT
TRBV28,TRBJ2-1,TRBD2,NA,CASSLHLLAGNEQFF,TGTGCCAGCAGTCTACACCTACTAGCGGGGAATGAGCAGTTCTTC
TRBV6-5,TRBJ2-2,NA,once,CASRLGTNTGELFF,TGTGCCAGCAGGTTGGGAACGAACACCGGGGAGCTGTTTTTT
TRBV5-1,TRBJ1-1,NA,NA,CASSPRPGASEAFF,TGCGCCAGCAGCCCCAGGCCAGGGGCCTCTGAAGCTTTCTTT
TRBV5-3,TRBJ2-7,TRBD1,NA,CARSLVQGVIEQYF,TGTGCCAGAAGCTTGGTACAGGGGGTGATCGAGCAGTACTTC
TRBV5-1,TRBJ2-5,TRBD2,NA,CASSLVVSSGQETQYF,TGCGCCAGCAGCTTGGTTGTCTCTAGCGGCCAAGAGACCCAGTACTTC
TRBV11-2,TRBJ2-1,TRBD2,NA,CASSFGGDSGTARNEQFF,TGTGCCAGCAGCTTCGGTGGGGATAGCGGGACGGCGAGGAATGAGCAGTTCTTC
TRBV9,TRBJ2-1,NA,NA,CASSEGSSTYNEQFF,TGTGCCAGCAGCGAGGGATCCTCCACCTACAATGAGCAGTTCTTC
TRBV15,TRBJ1-2,TRBD1,NA,CATSGMNDRGRNGYTF,TGTGCCACCAGCGGCATGAATGACAGGGGGCGAAATGGCTACACCTTC
TRBV4-1,TRBJ2-1,NA,NA,CASSLQSEQFF,TGCGCCAGCAGCCTTCAGAGTGAGCAGTTCTTC
TRBV27,TRBJ1-5,NA,NA,CASSLNGYSNQPQHF,TGTGCCAGCAGTTTAAATGGGTATAGCAATCAGCCCCAGCATTTT
TRBV6-5,TRBJ1-1,NA,NA,CASSYNRNTEAFF,TGTGCCAGCAGTTACAATCGGAACACTGAAGCTTTCTTT
TRBV4-1,TRBJ2-3,NA,NA,CASGGDTQYF,TGCGCCAGCGGTGGAGATACGCAGTATTTT
TRBV7-9,TRBJ2-7,TRBD1,NA,CASSDRDRTNYEQYF,TGTGCCAGCAGCGATAGGGACAGGACGAACTACGAGCAGTACTTC
TRBV1,TRBJ2-3,NA,NA,CTSSQDHPRAASTDTQYF,TGCACCAGCAGCCAAGATCACCCCAGGGCCGCTAGCACAGATACGCAGTATTTT
TRBV2,TRBJ2-3,NA,NA,CASSEVGVMADTQYF,TGTGCCAGCAGTGAAGTGGGAGTAATGGCAGATACGCAGTATTTT
TRBV7-9,TRBJ2-2,NA,NA,CASSRGNGELFF,TGTGCCAGCAGCCGGGGCAACGGGGAGCTGTTTTTT
TRBV27,TRBJ1-2,TRBD1,NA,CASSTGTDGYTF,TGTGCCAGCAGTACGGGGACAGATGGCTACACCTTC
TRBV27,TRBJ2-7,NA,NA,CASSLSPQAEYYEQYF,TGTGCCAGCAGTTTATCCCCCCAGGCCGAGTACTACGAGCAGTACTTC
TRBV14,TRBJ2-7,TRBD1,NA,CASRPTGGHNEQYF,TGTGCCAGCAGGCCAACAGGGGGCCACAACGAGCAGTACTTC
TRBV11-3,TRBJ2-5,NA,NA,CASSQLASYGKETQYF,TGTGCCAGCAGCCAGCTAGCCTCTTACGGGAAAGAGACCCAGTACTTC
TRBV6-6,TRBJ2-7,NA,NA,CASSYSGPSEQYF,TGTGCCAGCAGTTACTCCGGACCTTCCGAGCAGTACTTC
TRBV19,TRBJ2-2,NA,NA,CASSPQGTGELFF,TGTGCCAGTAGTCCACAGGGCACCGGGGAGCTGTTTTTT
TRBV11-3,TRBJ1-4,NA,NA,CASSLARGFTTNEKLFF,TGTGCCAGCAGCCTAGCCCGGGGCTTTACAACTAATGAAAAACTGTTTTTT
TRBV4-2,TRBJ2-1,TRBD2,NA,CASSQVAGANEQFF,TGTGCCAGCAGCCAAGTAGCGGGAGCGAATGAGCAGTTCTTC